This T cell receptor (beta chain) was identified during a study of blood T cell repertoires in COVID-19. At the level of the study: Sites across the United States, Italy and Spain contributed samples from acute and convalescent COVID-19. The cDNA or gDNA used as material had been derived from T cells, B-cell-depleted T cells, or PBMCs.

Original processing methods: Amplified reference gene primers provided the basis for estimating nucleated cell counts. Repertoires were generated with immunoSEQ multiplex PCR, while TCRdb's copy carries only in-frame clones and drops some. That table is the source of V, J and clone size, and D and trimming were worked out from the DNA. The table lists 75,000 to 100,000 clones, approximately 81% of them singletons. Trimming removed 7 bases from V and 9 bases from J, with 19 bases in between. The CDR3 length is 15 residues. Germline lookup yields CDR1 SGHVS and CDR2 FQNEAQ. The receptor was isolated from a woman older than 75 with acute or convalescent COVID-19. The sequenced sample was peripheral blood. The chain recombines TRBV7-8 with TRBJ1-6; the D gene is possibly TRBD1 (6 bases). Here the CDR3 reads CASTEQGQHSSPLHF. The CDR3 DNA reads as TGTGCCAGCACCGAGCAGGGACAACATAGTTCACCCCTCCACTTT.